The source of this TCR beta chain is a study of graft-versus-host responses after intestinal transplantation. Lamina propria and intraepithelial lymphocytes were released by processing graft tissue. Clones were read by immunoSEQ multiplex PCR, and TCRdb kept only the in-frame ones, dropping some. The sample comprises about 7,600 clones, roughly 82% of which are singletons, and 9.5% to 13% rests with the top ten. Germline V gene sequence: CDR1 MNHNS, CDR2 SASEGT. This CDR3 comprises 14 residues. Between the trimmed V and J ends, which lost 1 base and 13 bases, there was a span of 14 bases. Source: ileum tissue, taken roughly 130 days after transplant. The TCR originated in a human patient who received an intestinal transplant, so some T cells may come from the graft donor. This sequence joins TRBV6-1 and TRBJ1-6; no clear D gene. The CDR3 here is CASSEDHGLAPLHF. DNA of the CDR3: TGTGCCAGCAGTGAAGATCACGGTTTAGCCCCCCTCCACTTT.